This TCR beta chain was documented in a study of CD8+CD57+ T cells in acquired aplastic anemia. CDR3 size: 11 residues. CDR1 and CDR2 (germline): LGHNA, YSLEER. Trimming removed 0 bases from V and 6 bases from J, with 0 bases in between. Genomic DNA provided the template from which TCR beta VDJ and CDR3 profiles were obtained. One entry per CDR3 protein, called by TCRdb with MiXCR from the reads. The sample holds approximately 200,000 distinct CDR3 sequences, approximately 57% seen once. The material sequenced was sorted CD4+, CD8+, or CD8+CD57+ T cells (not recorded which) from PBMCs. This receptor was obtained from a human donor in good health. The chain has TRBV4-3 and TRBJ2-1; no reliable D call. This CDR3 is CASSQDNEQFF. The CDR3 region has the DNA TGCGCCAGCAGCCAAGACAATGAGCAGTTCTTC.